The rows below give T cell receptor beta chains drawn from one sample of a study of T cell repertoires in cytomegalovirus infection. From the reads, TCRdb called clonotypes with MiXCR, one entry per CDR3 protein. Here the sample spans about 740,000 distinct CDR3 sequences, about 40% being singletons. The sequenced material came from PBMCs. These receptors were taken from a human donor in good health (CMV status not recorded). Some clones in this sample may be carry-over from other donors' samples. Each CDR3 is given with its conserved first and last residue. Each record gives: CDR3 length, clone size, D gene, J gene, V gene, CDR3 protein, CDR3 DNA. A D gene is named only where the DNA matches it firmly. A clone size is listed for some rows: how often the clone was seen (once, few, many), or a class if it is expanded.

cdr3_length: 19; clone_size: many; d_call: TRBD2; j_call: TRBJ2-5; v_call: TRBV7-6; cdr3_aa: CASSTGTSGGPPTQETQYF; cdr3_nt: TGTGCCAGCAGCACCGGGACTAGCGGGGGACCGCCTACCCAAGAGACCCAGTACTTC
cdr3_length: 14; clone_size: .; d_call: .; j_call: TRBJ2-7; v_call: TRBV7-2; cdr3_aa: CASSPQNGGYEQYF; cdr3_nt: TGTGCCAGCAGCCCCCAAAACGGTGGCTACGAGCAGTACTTC
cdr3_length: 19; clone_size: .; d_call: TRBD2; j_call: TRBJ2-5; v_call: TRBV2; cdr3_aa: CASIPLAGQPPVVQETQYF; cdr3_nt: TGTGCCAGCATCCCTCTAGCGGGCCAGCCCCCTGTAGTGCAAGAGACCCAGTACTTC
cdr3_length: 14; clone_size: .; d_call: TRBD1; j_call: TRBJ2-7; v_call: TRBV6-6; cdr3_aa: CASRDRQGAGEQYF; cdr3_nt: TGTGCCAGCAGAGACCGACAGGGGGCTGGCGAGCAGTACTTC
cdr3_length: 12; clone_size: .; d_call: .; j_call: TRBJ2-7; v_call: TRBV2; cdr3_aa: CASSQQGSEQYF; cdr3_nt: TGTGCCAGCAGTCAACAGGGTTCCGAGCAGTACTTC
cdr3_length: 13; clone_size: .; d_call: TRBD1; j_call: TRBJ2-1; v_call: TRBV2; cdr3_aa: CASGGQGYNEQFF; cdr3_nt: TGTGCCAGCGGCGGACAGGGGTACAATGAGCAGTTCTTC
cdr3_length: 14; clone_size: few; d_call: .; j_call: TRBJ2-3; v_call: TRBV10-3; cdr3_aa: CATVDGGSTDTQYF; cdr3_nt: TGTGCCACCGTGGACGGGGGCAGCACAGATACGCAGTATTTT
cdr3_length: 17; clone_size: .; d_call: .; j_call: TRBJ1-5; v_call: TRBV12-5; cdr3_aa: CARCVWGGVVGNQPQHF; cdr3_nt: TGTGCTAGATGTGTTTGGGGGGGCGTAGTTGGCAATCAGCCCCAGCATTTT
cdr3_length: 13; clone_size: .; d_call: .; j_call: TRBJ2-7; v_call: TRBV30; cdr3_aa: CAWSDEGRHEQYF; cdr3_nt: TGTGCCTGGAGTGATGAGGGGAGACACGAGCAGTACTTC
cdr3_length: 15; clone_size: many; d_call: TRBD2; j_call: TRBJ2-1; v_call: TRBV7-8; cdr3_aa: CASSSTSGGNNEQFF; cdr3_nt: TGTGCCAGCAGCTCTACTAGCGGGGGGAACAATGAGCAGTTCTTC
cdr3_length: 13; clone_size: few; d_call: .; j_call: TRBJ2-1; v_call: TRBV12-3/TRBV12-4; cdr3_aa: CASSPKEGNEQFF; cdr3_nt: TGTGCCAGCAGCCCTAAGGAGGGAAATGAGCAGTTCTTC
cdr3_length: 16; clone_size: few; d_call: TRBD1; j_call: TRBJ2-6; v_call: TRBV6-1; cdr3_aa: CATTGTGGSGANVLTF; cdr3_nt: TGTGCCACTACCGGGACAGGGGGCTCTGGGGCCAACGTCCTGACTTTC
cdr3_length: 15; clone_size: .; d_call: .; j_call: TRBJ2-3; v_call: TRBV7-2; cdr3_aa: CASSHRRGAADTQYF; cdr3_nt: TGTGCCAGCAGCCATCGGAGGGGGGCTGCAGATACGCAGTATTTT
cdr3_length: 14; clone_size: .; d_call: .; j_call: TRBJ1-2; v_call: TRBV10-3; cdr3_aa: CAIRTGTHFYGYTF; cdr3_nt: TGTGCCATCAGAACAGGGACCCATTTCTATGGCTACACCTTC
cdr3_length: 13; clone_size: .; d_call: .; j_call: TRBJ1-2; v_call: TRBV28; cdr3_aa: CASSQTSNYGYTF; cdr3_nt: TGTGCCAGCAGTCAAACAAGCAACTATGGCTACACCTTC
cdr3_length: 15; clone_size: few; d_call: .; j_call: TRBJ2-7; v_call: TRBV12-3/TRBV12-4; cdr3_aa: CASRQDQNPSYEQYF; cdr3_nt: TGTGCCAGCAGACAGGACCAAAATCCTTCCTACGAGCAGTACTTC
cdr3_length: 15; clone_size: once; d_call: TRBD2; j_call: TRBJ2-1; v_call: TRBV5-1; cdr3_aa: CASSGREGQGNEQFF; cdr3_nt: TGCGCCAGCAGCGGTCGGGAGGGCCAGGGCAATGAGCAGTTCTTC
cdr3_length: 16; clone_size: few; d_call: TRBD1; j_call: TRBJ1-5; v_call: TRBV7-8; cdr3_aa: CASSIRQGAGNQPQHF; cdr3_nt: TGTGCCAGCAGCATAAGACAGGGGGCCGGCAATCAGCCCCAGCATTTT
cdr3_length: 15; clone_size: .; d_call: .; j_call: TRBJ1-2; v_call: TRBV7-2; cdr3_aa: CASSPKHQPLYGYTF; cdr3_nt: TGTGCCAGCAGCCCAAAACACCAACCCCTCTATGGCTACACCTTC
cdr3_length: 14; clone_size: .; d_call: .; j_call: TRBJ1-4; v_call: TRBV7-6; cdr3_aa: CASSFGGQSEKLFF; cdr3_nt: TGTGCCAGCAGCTTTGGGGGGCAGAGTGAAAAACTGTTTTTT
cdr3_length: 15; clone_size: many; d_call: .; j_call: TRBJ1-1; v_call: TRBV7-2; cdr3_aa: CASSLGRAGDTEAFF; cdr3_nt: TGTGCCAGCAGCTTAGGGAGGGCAGGAGATACTGAAGCTTTCTTT
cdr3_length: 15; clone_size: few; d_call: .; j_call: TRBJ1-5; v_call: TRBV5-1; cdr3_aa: CASSEGSDSNQPQHF; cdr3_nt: TGCGCCAGCAGCGAGGGGTCAGATAGCAATCAGCCCCAGCATTTT
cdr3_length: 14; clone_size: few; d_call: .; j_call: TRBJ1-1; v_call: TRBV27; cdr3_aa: CASRSHPDIPTAFF; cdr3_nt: TGTGCCAGCAGGTCCCATCCGGACATCCCCACGGCTTTCTTT
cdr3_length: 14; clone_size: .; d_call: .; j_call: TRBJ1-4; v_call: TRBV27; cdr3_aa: CASSLASGGEKLFF; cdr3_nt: TGTGCCAGCAGTTTAGCCTCGGGCGGCGAAAAACTGTTTTTT
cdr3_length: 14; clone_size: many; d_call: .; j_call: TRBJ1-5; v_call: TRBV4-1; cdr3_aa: CASSQLDRNQPQHF; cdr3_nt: TGCGCCAGCAGCCAACTCGACAGAAATCAGCCCCAGCATTTT
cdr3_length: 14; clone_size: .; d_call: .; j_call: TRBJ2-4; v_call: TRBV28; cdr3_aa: CASMSLRERYIQYF; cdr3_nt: TGTGCCAGCATGAGTCTCCGGGAGAGGTACATTCAGTACTTC
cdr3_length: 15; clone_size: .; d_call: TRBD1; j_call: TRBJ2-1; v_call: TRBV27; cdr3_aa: CASRRDRGLRSGQFF; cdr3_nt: TGTGCCAGCAGGCGGGACAGGGGATTGCGGTCGGGGCAGTTCTTC
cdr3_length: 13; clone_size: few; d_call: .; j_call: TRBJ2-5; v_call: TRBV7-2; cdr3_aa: CASSSTAGETQYF; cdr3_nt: TGTGCCAGCAGCTCTACCGCTGGGGAGACCCAGTACTTC
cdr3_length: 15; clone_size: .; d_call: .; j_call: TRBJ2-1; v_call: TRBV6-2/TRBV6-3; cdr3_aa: CASSYSIGPSNEQFF; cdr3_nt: TGTGCCAGCAGTTACTCGATAGGGCCGTCTAATGAGCAGTTCTTC
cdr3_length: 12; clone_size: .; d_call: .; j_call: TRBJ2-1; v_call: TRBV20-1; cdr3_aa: CSARVEVHEQFF; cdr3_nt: TGCAGTGCTAGAGTGGAGGTCCATGAGCAGTTCTTC
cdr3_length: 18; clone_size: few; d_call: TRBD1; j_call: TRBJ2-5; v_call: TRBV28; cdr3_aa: CASSDREWVGTAQETQYF; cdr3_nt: TGTGCCAGCAGTGATAGAGAATGGGTAGGGACAGCACAAGAGACCCAGTACTTC
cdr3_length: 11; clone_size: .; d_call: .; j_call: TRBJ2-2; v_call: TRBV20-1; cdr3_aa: CSPKRAGDLFF; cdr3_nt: TGCAGTCCAAAACGCGCCGGGGATCTGTTTTTT
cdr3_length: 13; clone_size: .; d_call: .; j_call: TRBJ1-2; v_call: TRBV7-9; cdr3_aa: CASSQIQRYGYTF; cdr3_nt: TGTGCCAGCAGCCAAATTCAGCGCTATGGCTACACCTTC
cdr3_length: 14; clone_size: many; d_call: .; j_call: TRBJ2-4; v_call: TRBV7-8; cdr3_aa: CASSMRQGGNIQYF; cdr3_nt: TGTGCCAGCAGCATGAGACAGGGAGGAAACATTCAGTACTTC